These T cell receptor beta chains were read from a single sample in a study of memory CD4+ T cells and cytomegalovirus serostatus. Sequenced by immunoSEQ multiplex PCR; TCRdb stores in-frame clones only, minus some. The sample consists of tens of thousands of clones, under 85% of them appearing once. The sequencing sample was made of memory CD4+ T cells from blood. The source is an adult in good health and CMV-seronegative. Each CDR3 is given with its conserved first and last residue. D genes are given only for firm matches. The size field is filled for only some rows; it gives once, few, many or a size class.

J gene | D gene | clone size | V gene | CDR3 protein | CDR3 DNA
TRBJ1-2 | TRBD1 | - | TRBV7-6 | CASSLMSGGNYGYTF | TGTGCCAGCAGCTTAATGTCAGGGGGCAACTATGGCTACACCTTC
TRBJ2-6 | - | - | TRBV5-5 | CASSLVMSGGANVLTF | TGTGCCAGCAGCTTGGTTATGTCGGGTGGGGCCAACGTCCTGACTTTC
TRBJ2-6 | - | - | TRBV5-1 | CASSLGDIGANVLTF | TGCGCCAGCAGCTTGGGGGATATTGGGGCCAACGTCCTGACTTTC
TRBJ2-3 | TRBD2 | - | TRBV2 | CASSAGTSGGATQYF | TGTGCCAGCAGCGCAGGGACTAGCGGGGGGGCGACGCAGTATTTT
TRBJ2-1 | - | - | TRBV27 | CASSDPSGSSYNEQFF | TGTGCCAGCAGTGACCCTTCCGGGAGCTCCTACAATGAGCAGTTCTTC
TRBJ2-3 | - | - | TRBV7-9 | CASSLYNAGRTTDTQYF | TGTGCCAGCAGCTTGTACAACGCGGGGAGAACCACAGATACGCAGTATTTT
TRBJ2-1 | TRBD2 | - | TRBV7-3 | CASSSNSGGSLNEQFF | TGTGCCAGCAGCTCGAATAGCGGGGGGTCTTTGAATGAGCAGTTCTTC
TRBJ1-2 | - | - | TRBV4-3 | CASSQDETASGGGGYTF | TGCGCCAGCAGCCAAGATGAAACTGCCTCGGGGGGAGGAGGCTACACCTTC
TRBJ2-7 | - | once | TRBV7-3 | CASSLGVGRYEQYF | TGTGCCAGCAGCTTAGGGGTAGGACGCTACGAGCAGTACTTC
TRBJ2-1 | - | - | TRBV7-3 | CASTLGSTSDEQFF | TGTGCCAGCACCCTAGGGTCCACTTCGGATGAGCAGTTCTTC
TRBJ1-4 | - | - | TRBV19 | CASRDNAWSSNEKLFF | TGTGCCAGTAGGGACAATGCGTGGTCTTCTAATGAAAAACTGTTTTTT
TRBJ1-1 | - | - | TRBV19 | CASSIQGQVPEAFF | TGTGCCAGTAGTATCCAGGGTCAGGTCCCTGAAGCTTTCTTT
TRBJ2-3 | TRBD2 | - | TRBV5-1 | CASSPGLYSGEDTQYF | TGCGCCAGCAGCCCCGGCCTATATAGCGGGGAAGATACGCAGTATTTT
TRBJ2-2 | - | - | TRBV11-3 | CASSLGTGELFF | TGTGCCAGCAGCTTAGGGACAGGGGAGCTGTTTTTT
TRBJ2-1 | TRBD2 | few | TRBV7-9 | CASSRGGGVPPVLNEQFF | TGTGCCAGCAGCCGCGGCGGGGGGGTACCTCCGGTTCTCAATGAGCAGTTCTTC
TRBJ1-2 | TRBD1 | - | TRBV7-2 | CASSFGQGISNYGYTF | TGTGCCAGCAGCTTCGGACAGGGGATTTCCAACTATGGCTACACCTTC
TRBJ1-6 | - | - | TRBV5-4 | CASSLGGRSSYNSPLHF | TGTGCCAGCAGCTTGGGGGGCCGGAGCTCCTATAATTCACCCCTCCACTTT
TRBJ2-1 | TRBD2 | - | TRBV11-3 | CASSLGGGAYNEQFF | TGTGCCAGCAGCTTAGGCGGGGGGGCCTACAATGAGCAGTTCTTC
TRBJ1-5 | - | - | TRBV2 | CASREHLPGAQHF | TGTGCCAGCAGGGAGCATTTACCGGGAGCCCAGCATTTT
TRBJ2-7 | - | - | TRBV5-4 | CASSLGDWNYEQYF | TGTGCCAGCAGCTTGGGGGACTGGAACTACGAGCAGTACTTC
TRBJ2-7 | - | - | TRBV13 | CASSLGFMEGDSYEQYF | TGTGCCAGCAGCTTAGGCTTTATGGAGGGGGACTCCTACGAGCAGTACTTC
TRBJ1-4 | TRBD1 | - | TRBV5-4 | CASSTQDRGGLFF | TGTGCCAGCAGCACGCAAGACAGGGGGGGACTGTTTTTT
TRBJ1-2 | - | few | TRBV29-1 | CSVGGDGYTF | TGCAGCGTAGGAGGGGATGGCTACACCTTC
TRBJ1-1 | TRBD1 | few | TRBV9 | CASSAMTGGGEAFF | TGTGCCAGCAGCGCAATGACAGGGGGCGGTGAAGCTTTCTTT
TRBJ2-3 | - | - | TRBV7-9 | CASSRVTDTQYF | TGTGCCAGCAGCAGGGTCACAGATACGCAGTATTTT
TRBJ2-1 | - | - | TRBV11-3 | CASSPTGSAYNEQFF | TGTGCCAGCAGCCCTACAGGGTCCGCCTACAATGAGCAGTTCTTC
TRBJ2-2 | - | - | TRBV2 | CASTIGGQNTGELFF | TGTGCCAGCACCATAGGGGGACAGAACACCGGGGAGCTGTTTTTT
TRBJ2-3 | TRBD2 | once | TRBV30 | CACISGSSQYF | TGTGCCTGTATTAGCGGGTCTTCGCAGTATTTT
TRBJ2-3 | TRBD1 | - | TRBV5-4 | CASSLGQGAGTDTQYF | TGTGCCAGCAGCTTGGGACAGGGGGCGGGCACAGATACGCAGTATTTT
TRBJ1-2 | - | - | TRBV23-1 | CASSRTANYGYTF | TGCGCCAGCAGTAGGACAGCTAACTATGGCTACACCTTC
TRBJ1-5 | - | - | TRBV2 | CASSRTRSQPQHF | TGTGCCAGCAGTAGGACCCGTAGCCAGCCCCAGCATTTT
TRBJ2-2 | TRBD2 | medium-sized | TRBV6-5 | CASRHSGAGELFF | TGTGCCAGCAGACACAGCGGGGCCGGGGAGCTGTTTTTT
TRBJ2-7 | - | - | TRBV7-7 | CASSSSLVSEQYF | TGTGCTAGCAGCTCCTCGTTGGTATCTGAGCAGTACTTC
TRBJ2-7 | - | - | TRBV5-4 | CASSFLGTSYEQYF | TGTGCCAGCAGCTTTTTGGGTACTAGCTACGAGCAGTACTTC
TRBJ1-6 | TRBD1 | - | TRBV5-4 | CASSLAGGDSPLHF | TGTGCCAGCAGCTTGGCAGGGGGCGATTCACCCCTCCACTTT
TRBJ1-5 | - | few | TRBV7-9 | CASSFSENQPQHF | TGTGCCAGCAGCTTTTCAGAAAATCAGCCCCAGCATTTT
TRBJ2-7 | - | - | TRBV10-3 | CAIRAERTNTYEQYF | TGTGCCATCAGGGCAGAAAGAACTAACACCTACGAGCAGTACTTC
TRBJ1-2 | TRBD1 | - | TRBV5-6 | CASSGGPGGLNYGYTF | TGTGCCAGCAGCGGGGGGCCAGGGGGCCTAAACTATGGCTACACCTTC
TRBJ2-2 | - | - | TRBV5-4 | CASSPLGRADTGELFF | TGTGCCAGCAGCCCCCTGGGCCGGGCGGACACCGGGGAGCTGTTTTTT
TRBJ2-4 | - | - | TRBV2 | CAISAGSLAKNIQYF | TGTGCCATCTCCGCAGGATCGCTAGCCAAAAACATTCAGTACTTC